These 30 T cell receptor beta chains came from one sample sequenced in a study of blood T cell repertoires in COVID-19. Using immunoSEQ multiplex PCR, the repertoire was profiled, and TCRdb retains in-frame clones only, with some absent. The sample holds about 190,000 clones, around 90% seen once. The source material was peripheral blood. Every receptor here comes from a human donor in a cohort sampled during active COVID-19.

The chain carries TRBV30 and TRBJ2-1; maybe TRBD2 (6 bases). The CDR3 is 13 amino acids. The V gene lost 5 bases and the J gene lost 5 bases, with 13 bases spanning the gap. CDR1 and CDR2 (germline): GTSNPN, SVGIG (reference sequence). Written as DNA, the CDR3 is TGTGCCTGGGGATCGGGACTCAACAATGAGCAGTTCTTC. Its protein is CAWGSGLNNEQFF.

The gene calls are TRBV6-2 or TRBV6-3 and TRBJ1-1; 8 bases are shared with TRBD1. V gave up 5 bases and J gave up 1 base; unmatched junction bases: 6. The CDR3 runs 15 residues. Germline CDR1 MNHEY, CDR2 SVGEGT. The CDR3 is CASSTSGTGNTEAFF. The CDR3 nucleotides read TGTGCCAGCAGTACCTCCGGGACAGGGAACACTGAAGCTTTCTTT.

In its sample, this clone was seen once. This chain uses TRBV2 with TRBJ2-4; 8 bases agree with TRBD1. With V trimmed by 4 bases and J by 9 bases, 5 bases remained unmatched. The germline V gene has CDR1 SNHLY and CDR2 FYNNEI. The CDR3 is 13 amino acids. In DNA form, the CDR3 reads TGTGCCAGCAGTGTACAGGGGGACGGCATTCAGTACTTC. It specifies CASSVQGDGIQYF.

J is TRBJ1-1 and V is TRBV6-5, with D perhaps matching TRBD1 (6 bases). Per germline, CDR1 MNHEY and CDR2 SVGAGI. V was trimmed by 2 bases and J by 5 bases, leaving 15 bases between them. The CDR3 length is 15 residues. The CDR3 loop reads CASSYEIGGGTEAFF. The CDR3 DNA is TGTGCCAGCAGTTACGAAATAGGGGGGGGGACTGAAGCTTTCTTT.

The V gene is TRBV7-9, the J gene TRBJ2-1, with D possibly matching TRBD2 (6 bases). This CDR3 region has 13 residues. V was clipped by 0 bases and J by 11 bases, with 11 bases between them. CDR1 and CDR2 from the germline V gene are SEHNR and FQNEAQ (reference sequence). CDR3 loop: CASSLAEGTKQFF. The CDR3 bases are TGTGCCAGCAGCTTAGCGGAGGGGACGAAGCAGTTCTTC.

The rearrangement uses TRBV25-1 and TRBJ1-6; D gene unclear. Per the germline V gene, CDR1 is MGHDK and CDR2 is SYGVNS. The V end was cut by 1 base, the J end by 5 bases, with 9 bases between. The CDR3 consists of 15 residues. CDR3 amino acids: CASSELAGNNSPLHF. The CDR3 coding sequence is TGTGCCAGCAGTGAATTGGCAGGAAATAATTCACCCCTCCACTTT. The full variable domain, completed using reference TRBV25-1 and TRBJ1-6, is EADIYQTPRYLVIGTGKKITLECSQTMGHDKMYWYQQDPGMELHLIHYSYGVNSTEKGDLSSESTVSRIRTEHFPLTLESARPSHTSQYLCASSELAGNNSPLHFGNGTRLTVT.

This chain uses TRBV29-1 with TRBJ2-4; perhaps TRBD1 as D (6 bases). V lost 7 bases and J 7 bases, leaving 20 bases between the germline ends. Germline V gene lookup returns CDR1 SQVTM and CDR2 ANQGSEA. This CDR3 is built from 14 residues. The CDR3 region has the DNA TGCAGCGCCGCTACACCGGGACACTACAACATTCAGTACTTC. Translated: CSAATPGHYNIQYF. The full variable domain, completed using reference TRBV29-1 and TRBJ2-4, is SAVISQKPSRDICQRGTSLTIQCQVDSQVTMMFWYRQQPGQSLTLIATANQGSEATYESGFVIDKFPISRPNLTFSTLTVSNMSPEDSSIYLCSAATPGHYNIQYFGAGTRLSVL.

This chain links TRBV6-5 with TRBJ1-1; D might be TRBD1 (5 bases). Trimming removed 5 bases from V and 4 bases from J, with 17 bases in between. The CDR3 has 15 amino acids. Germline V gives CDR1 MNHEY, CDR2 SVGAGI. In DNA, the CDR3 is TGTGCCAGCAGTATTAAAAGGGGAAGGGGCACTGAAGCTTTCTTT. Protein product: CASSIKRGRGTEAFF.

This rearrangement joins TRBV28 to TRBJ1-2, with 9 bases matching TRBD1. The CDR3 runs to 16 residues. Per germline, CDR1 MDHEN and CDR2 SYDVKM. Losses at the gene ends were 5 bases for V and 6 bases for J; bases not matched to a gene: 13. This chain's CDR3 is CASSTASGTGSNGYTF. CDR3 sequence (DNA): TGTGCCAGCAGTACCGCCTCCGGGACAGGGTCTAATGGCTACACCTTC.

The V and J genes are TRBV6-5 and TRBJ1-1, with TRBD1 identical over 9 bases. CDR3 size: 13 residues. Germline V gene data show CDR1 as MNHEY and CDR2 as SVGAGI. Unmatched junction bases numbered 9, after V lost 6 bases and J lost 10 bases. The CDR3 nucleotides are TGTGCCAGCAGGGGGACAGGGTACTTGGGAGCTTTCTTT. This translates into CASRGTGYLGAFF.

J is TRBJ1-4 and V is TRBV29-1, with 7 bases aligning to TRBD1. Germline V gene lookup returns CDR1 SQVTM and CDR2 ANQGSEA. Trimming cost V 1 base and J 0 bases; bases outside gene matches: 2. This CDR3 spans 15 amino acids. The CDR3, as DNA: TGCAGCGTTGAAGGGGGGACAGCAACTAATGAAAAACTGTTTTTT. Protein product: CSVEGGTATNEKLFF.

The chain has TRBV3-1 (or the pseudogene TRBV3-2) and TRBJ2-1; no firm D call. The germline gives CDR1 LGHDT, CDR2 YNNKEL (reference sequence). Deletions cut 4 bases from V and 5 bases from J, with 9 bases between. CDR3 length equals 13 residues. CDR3: CASSPSPDNEQFF. CDR3 nucleotide sequence: TGTGCCAGCAGCCCGAGCCCCGACAATGAGCAGTTCTTC.

The CDR3 sequence is CASTQGAIQETQYF. In nucleotides, the CDR3 is TGTGCCAGCACCCAGGGGGCCATCCAAGAGACCCAGTACTTC. This chain uses TRBV7-8 with TRBJ2-5; the match to TRBD1 covers 8 bases. This CDR3 is 14 amino acids long. Per the germline V gene, CDR1 is SGHVS and CDR2 is FQNEAQ. V dropped 7 bases and J dropped 1; count of bases not matched to a gene: 5.

The genes are TRBV10-3 and TRBJ2-7, with 10 bases lining up with TRBD1. The CDR3 is 13 amino acids. V trimming: 10 bases; J trimming: 3 bases; junction bases outside the gene matches: 6. Germline CDR1 and CDR2: ENHRY and SYGVKD. As DNA, the CDR3 is TGTGCCACCACCGGGACAGGGGACTACGAGCAGTACTTC. It encodes CATTGTGDYEQYF.

J is TRBJ2-3 and V is TRBV7-6, with 8 positions matching TRBD1. The CDR3 covers 14 residues. The germline gives CDR1 SGHVS, CDR2 FNYEAQ. V lost 6 bases, J lost 2 bases, and 4 bases stayed unmatched. CDR3 in amino acids: CASSYRGVTDTQYF. As DNA, the CDR3 is TGTGCCAGCAGTTACAGGGGGGTCACAGATACGCAGTATTTT.

CDR3 sequence (DNA): TGCGCCAGCAGCCCCAACGCGGGACTAGCGAAAACCTACGAGCAGTACTTC. Protein product: CASSPNAGLAKTYEQYF. V usage is TRBV5-1 and J usage is TRBJ2-7; TRBD2 matches 10 bases. CDR1 and CDR2 from the germline V gene are SGHRS and YFSETQ. The CDR3 totals 17 residues. V dropped 4 bases and J dropped 2; count of bases not matched to a gene: 12.

The chain recombines TRBV7-9 with TRBJ1-6; 7 bases line up with TRBD1. Germline assignment: CDR1 SEHNR and CDR2 FQNEAQ (reference sequence). The CDR3 contains 15 residues. Trimming at V came to 1 base and at J to 9 bases, leaving 6 bases not matched to a gene. The CDR3 nucleotides are TGTGCCAGCAGCTTAGGAGGAGCAGGGGGTTCACCCCTCCACTTT. It yields the protein CASSLGGAGGSPLHF.

The V call is TRBV4-2, the J call TRBJ1-1, with D unclear. The CDR3 runs to 18 residues. CDR1 LGHNA and CDR2 YNFKEQ come from the germline V gene. Trimming removed 1 base at V and 3 bases at J, with 21 bases between. DNA for the CDR3: TGTGCCAGCAGCCAAGTTGGGAGGCAGACATTTCTCGACACTGAAGCTTTCTTT. This translates into CASSQVGRQTFLDTEAFF.

There are many counts of this clone. V usage is TRBV6-2 or TRBV6-3 and J usage is TRBJ2-4, with D maybe TRBD1 (6 bases). This CDR3 region has 14 residues. Looked up from germline, CDR1 is MNHEY and CDR2 is SVGEGT. V lost 7 bases and J lost 8, with 18 bases in between. Here the CDR3 reads CASNPRVGGDIQYF. DNA for the CDR3: TGTGCCAGCAACCCTCGGGTAGGGGGAGACATTCAGTACTTC.

The chain couples TRBV7-9 to TRBJ2-5; TRBD1 matches at 10 bases. Germline values: CDR1 SEHNR, CDR2 FQNEAQ (reference sequence). V shed 1 base, J shed 4 bases, and the junction held 6 bases outside the gene matches. The CDR3 contains 16 residues. CDR3 DNA sequence: TGTGCCAGCAGCTTAGGACAGGGGGCAGTAGTAGAGACCCAGTACTTC. Its protein product is CASSLGQGAVVETQYF.

The rearrangement links TRBV18 to TRBJ1-1; D is unclear. The CDR3 extends over 14 amino acids. Per the germline V gene, CDR1 is KGHSH and CDR2 is LQKENI. Deletions cut 2 bases from V and 1 base from J, with 8 bases between. The CDR3 coding sequence is TGTGCCAGCTCACCAAGGCCGGGGAACACTGAAGCTTTCTTT. This translates into CASSPRPGNTEAFF.

V usage is TRBV9 and J usage is TRBJ2-1, with 10 bases fitting TRBD1. In germline, CDR1 is SGDLS, CDR2 YYNGEE. The V gene end was trimmed by 3 bases and the J gene end by 4 bases; junction bases not matched to a gene: 7. The CDR3 loop spans 16 amino acids. CDR3 sequence (DNA): TGTGCCAGCAGCGCCCAACCGGGACAGGGGTACAATGAGCAGTTCTTC. Amino acids: CASSAQPGQGYNEQFF. The full variable domain, in which reference TRBV9 and TRBJ2-1 provide the parts outside the CDR3, is DSGVTQTPKHLITATGQRVTLRCSPRSGDLSVYWYQQSLDQGLQFLIQYYNGEERAKGNILERFSAQQFPDLHSELNLSSLELGDSALYFCASSAQPGQGYNEQFFGPGTRLTVL.

The CDR3 sequence: CAVSRVNTGELFF. The DNA for the CDR3 is TGTGCCGTAAGCAGGGTAAACACCGGGGAGCTGTTTTTT. V usage is TRBV5-6 and J usage is TRBJ2-2, with a weak D call TRBD1 (5 bases). CDR1 is SGHDT and CDR2 is YYEEEE in the germline V gene. This CDR3 is 13 amino acids long. Trimming cost V 10 bases and J 2 bases, with 12 bases left between them.

CDR3 sequence reads: CASSYGGRGAFF. The CDR3 nucleotides are TGTGCCAGCAGTTACGGGGGCAGGGGAGCTTTCTTT. V is TRBV6-2 or TRBV6-3 and J is TRBJ1-1; TRBD1 is a possible D gene (6 bases). V was cut by 2 bases and J by 10 bases, with 11 bases left in between. Germline V gene lookup returns CDR1 MNHEY and CDR2 SVGEGT. CDR3 length equals 12 residues.

The chain has TRBV7-2 and TRBJ1-6, with TRBD1 matching over 8 bases. The CDR3 consists of 15 residues. CDR1 is SGHTA, CDR2 FQGNSA, per germline. The junction had 4 bases not matched to a gene; V was cut back by 3 bases and J by 6 bases. CDR3: CASSLDRAGNSPLHF. CDR3 DNA: TGTGCCAGCAGCTTGGACAGGGCGGGTAATTCACCCCTCCACTTT.

The gene calls are TRBV5-8 and TRBJ2-1; D may be TRBD2 (5 bases). Germline loops: CDR1 SGHTS, CDR2 YDEGEE. The CDR3 totals 17 residues. V lost 3 bases and J lost 5, with 21 bases in between. The CDR3 region has the DNA TGTGCCAGCAGCTCGGAAGCGAGCTGGGAGAGTAACAATGAGCAGTTCTTC. This gives the protein CASSSEASWESNNEQFF.

The rearrangement links TRBV27 to TRBJ2-7; 10 nucleotides agree with TRBD1. Germline CDR1 is MNHEY and CDR2 is SMNVEV (reference sequence). Losses at the gene ends were 6 bases for V and 4 bases for J; bases not matched to a gene: 3. The CDR3 extends over 13 amino acids. The CDR3, as DNA: TGTGCCAGCAGAAGACAGGGGGCTTACGAGCAGTACTTC. This translates into CASRRQGAYEQYF.

This chain uses TRBV7-9 with TRBJ1-1; D may be TRBD1 (6 bases). From germline, CDR1 is SEHNR and CDR2 FQNEAQ (reference sequence). V was trimmed by 6 bases and J by 4 bases, leaving 21 bases between them. The CDR3 is 16 residues long. CDR3 bases: TGTGCCAGCAGTCGTACAGGGAGGGGTGATGTCACTGAAGCTTTCTTT. Translation: CASSRTGRGDVTEAFF.

The V gene is TRBV20-1, the J gene TRBJ2-5; D is ambiguous. Germline V gene lookup returns CDR1 DFQATT and CDR2 SNEGSKA (reference sequence). This CDR3 region has 11 residues. The ends were cut back, 1 base at V and 4 bases at J, with 4 bases in the middle. The CDR3 bases are TGCAGTGCTAGAGTTCGAGAGACCCAGTACTTC. It encodes CSARVRETQYF.

The V call is TRBV4-1, the J call TRBJ2-5; 11 bases match TRBD2. The germline V gene encodes CDR1 MGHRA and CDR2 YSYEKL. CDR3 length equals 17 residues. V dropped 4 bases and J dropped 2; count of bases not matched to a gene: 9. The CDR3 region is CASSRGSLAGGQETQYF. The CDR3 nucleotides read TGCGCCAGCAGCCGGGGGTCGCTAGCGGGGGGACAAGAGACCCAGTACTTC.